The rows below give T cell receptor beta chains drawn from one sample of a study of blood T cell repertoires in COVID-19. The data were produced by immunoSEQ multiplex PCR, yet TCRdb's version contains in-frame clones alone and is incomplete. The sample holds tens of thousands of clones, roughly 70% seen once. The source material was peripheral blood. All receptors come from a man aged 65 to 85 with COVID-19, enrolled during active disease. The CDR3 runs from the conserved cysteine through the conserved F or W. A D gene is named only where the DNA matches it firmly. Some rows have no size entry. The others give once, few or many, or a class for an expanded clone.

CDR3nt	CDR3aa	abundance	d_gene	v_gene	j_gene
TGTGCCAGCAGCTTACGACAGGGCGGGAATTCACCCCTCCACTTT	CASSLRQGGNSPLHF	many	TRBD1	TRBV7-9	TRBJ1-6
TGCGCCAGCAGGGGGACTAGCGGGACCCAGTACTTC	CASRGTSGTQYF	NA	TRBD2	TRBV4-1	TRBJ2-5
TGTGCCGGTCCAAGACTGGGGCTTAACTATGGCTACACCTTC	CAGPRLGLNYGYTF	NA	NA	TRBV27	TRBJ1-2
TGTGCCAGCAGGGGGACTAGCGAGTTCACAGATACGCAGTATTTT	CASRGTSEFTDTQYF	NA	TRBD2	TRBV2	TRBJ2-3
TGTGCCAGCAGCCAACAGATAAACTCCTACGAGCAGTACTTC	CASSQQINSYEQYF	NA	NA	TRBV11-3	TRBJ2-7
TGTGCCAGTCAGGGACAGACAGCCCCCTACGAGCAGTACTTC	CASQGQTAPYEQYF	few	TRBD1	TRBV5-4	TRBJ2-7
TGTGCCAGCTTGGGAGTTTATAATTCACCCCTCCACTTT	CASLGVYNSPLHF	few	NA	TRBV28	TRBJ1-6
TGTGCCAGCAGCTTAGTTAGGGGGCGGCGATACAATGAGCAGTTCTTC	CASSLVRGRRYNEQFF	few	TRBD1	TRBV7-9	TRBJ2-1
TGTGCCAGCAGCTCCAGGAGGAACGGGGAGCTGTTTTTT	CASSSRRNGELFF	once	NA	TRBV11-2	TRBJ2-2
TGTGCCTGGAGTACCCCCGAGGGGAACACTGAAGCTTTCTTT	CAWSTPEGNTEAFF	NA	NA	TRBV30	TRBJ1-1
TGTGCCAGCAGCTTAGACAGGGCTGGAAACACCATATATTTT	CASSLDRAGNTIYF	NA	NA	TRBV11-2	TRBJ1-3
TGTGCCAGCTCACAGACGACAGTCCAAGAGACCCAGTACTTC	CASSQTTVQETQYF	NA	NA	TRBV18	TRBJ2-5
TGTGCCAGCAGCGAGTCAGGGACATGGGACTATGGCTACACCTTC	CASSESGTWDYGYTF	NA	NA	TRBV7-9	TRBJ1-2
TGTGCCAGCAGCCAGCAGACACACACGCGTGGCTACACCTTC	CASSQQTHTRGYTF	NA	NA	TRBV14	TRBJ1-2
TGTGCCAGCGGCGGTAATTCGAACACCGGGGAGCTGTTTTTT	CASGGNSNTGELFF	NA	NA	TRBV6-6	TRBJ2-2
TGTGCCAGCAGCGTAGCCCCGGACAGATTGCTCTCTGGAAACACCATATATTTT	CASSVAPDRLLSGNTIYF	NA	NA	TRBV9	TRBJ1-3
TGTGCCATCAGTGAGTCGGGGGGACCACAAGAGACCCAGTACTTC	CAISESGGPQETQYF	NA	NA	TRBV10-3	TRBJ2-5
TGTGCCAGCAGCATATCCAGGGTTAATGAGCAGTTCTTC	CASSISRVNEQFF	NA	NA	TRBV7-9	TRBJ2-1
TGTGCCAGCAGGGAATACAGCGGGGTTCAGTTCTTC	CASREYSGVQFF	many	TRBD2	TRBV5-6	TRBJ2-1
TGTGCCATCCGACAGGGTAAACTCGACTACGAGCAGTACTTC	CAIRQGKLDYEQYF	NA	TRBD1	TRBV11-2	TRBJ2-7
TGTGCCTGGACCTCAACGGAGCCCTACGAGCAGTACTTC	CAWTSTEPYEQYF	NA	NA	TRBV30	TRBJ2-7
TGTGCCAGCAGCCGTCAGCTGTTAGGAGATTACACCTTC	CASSRQLLGDYTF	once	NA	TRBV21-1	TRBJ1-2
TGTGCCAGCAGCCCCAGACTAGCGGGAGAGGGCGAGCAGTACTTC	CASSPRLAGEGEQYF	NA	TRBD2	TRBV9	TRBJ2-7
TGCGCCAGCAGCTCAACTAGCGGGACGTACAATGAGCAGTTCTTC	CASSSTSGTYNEQFF	NA	TRBD2	TRBV5-1	TRBJ2-1
TGTGCCAGCAGGAGGACAGGGTTAAACACCGGGGAGCTGTTTTTT	CASRRTGLNTGELFF	NA	TRBD1	TRBV6-5	TRBJ2-2
TGTGCCAGCAGCTTAGAGAGTCCGGGAGGGAAACTGTTTTTT	CASSLESPGGKLFF	NA	NA	TRBV7-9	TRBJ1-4
TGCAGCGTGGCGGGACAGGGGGTTGGAGAGCAGTACTTC	CSVAGQGVGEQYF	NA	TRBD1	TRBV29-1	TRBJ2-7
TGTGCCAGCAGTTTAAGGCAGGGGAGCGGCTACACCTTC	CASSLRQGSGYTF	NA	NA	TRBV27	TRBJ1-2
TGCAGCGTTGAGGGGGCCCTAAGGGGGGAGACCCAGTACTTC	CSVEGALRGETQYF	NA	NA	TRBV29-1	TRBJ2-5
TGTGCCAGCAGCCGAGAGGTAGCGGGAGTCGGAAACAATGAGCAGTTCTTC	CASSREVAGVGNNEQFF	NA	TRBD2	TRBV27	TRBJ2-1
TGCGCCAGCAGCCAAGAAACTTGGGGGCTAGCTAACTATGGCTACACCTTC	CASSQETWGLANYGYTF	NA	NA	TRBV4-3	TRBJ1-2
TGTGCCAGCAGCCAACTACTGTCCAGCACAGATACGCAGTATTTT	CASSQLLSSTDTQYF	NA	NA	TRBV3-1/TRBV3-2	TRBJ2-3
TGTGCCAGCTCACCTGCAGGGGGAAGGTACGAGCAGTACTTC	CASSPAGGRYEQYF	NA	TRBD1	TRBV18	TRBJ2-7
TGTGCCACTGAACAGGGGAACACCATATATTTT	CATEQGNTIYF	NA	TRBD1	TRBV28	TRBJ1-3
TGTGCCAGCAGCGTTACAAGTGGACAGGGCTGTACAGATACGCAGTATTTT	CASSVTSGQGCTDTQYF	NA	NA	TRBV12-1	TRBJ2-3
TGTGCCAGCAGCCTAGCATCCTACGAGCAGTACTTC	CASSLASYEQYF	NA	NA	TRBV3-1/TRBV3-2	TRBJ2-7
TGCAGCTCCAGGGGGAACGACTATGGCTACACCTTC	CSSRGNDYGYTF	NA	TRBD1	TRBV29-1	TRBJ1-2
TGTGCCATCAGCGGGAGTCGGGGACAGGGGGACCAGCCCCAGCATTTT	CAISGSRGQGDQPQHF	NA	TRBD1	TRBV10-3	TRBJ1-5
TGTGCCAGCAGTCCGGGAGGGCAGGGGCCTTCAACCGGGGAGCTGTTTTTT	CASSPGGQGPSTGELFF	NA	TRBD2	TRBV28	TRBJ2-2
TGTGCCAGCAGCGTAGTCGGGCTGGCGGGAGGCTACGAGCAGTACTTC	CASSVVGLAGGYEQYF	NA	TRBD2	TRBV9	TRBJ2-7
TGTGCCAGCAGCCTTACCGGGACAGGTGGCGAAAAACTGTTTTTT	CASSLTGTGGEKLFF	NA	TRBD1	TRBV7-3	TRBJ1-4
TGTGCCACCAGCCGAAAAGACAGGCTTGATTCACCCCTCCACTTT	CATSRKDRLDSPLHF	NA	NA	TRBV15	TRBJ1-6
TGTGCCAGCAGCGTGGCTTCAGCGGGAGATCTCGGTGAGCAGTTCTTC	CASSVASAGDLGEQFF	NA	TRBD2	TRBV9	TRBJ2-1
TGTGCCAGCAGCTTCGGACAGGGGGCGGGCGAGCAGTACTTC	CASSFGQGAGEQYF	NA	TRBD1	TRBV9	TRBJ2-7
TGTGCCAGCAGCTCGACCGGGAGGATCGATGAGCAGTTCTTC	CASSSTGRIDEQFF	NA	TRBD2	TRBV9	TRBJ2-1
TGTGCCAGCAGGACCCAGGGAAGAGAAGCTTTTTTCTTT	CASRTQGREAFFF	once	NA	TRBV27	TRBJ1-1
TGTGCCAGCAGCTTAGCGAGTGGAGCTTATAATGAAAAACTGTTTTTT	CASSLASGAYNEKLFF	NA	NA	TRBV7-9	TRBJ1-4
TGTGCCAGCAGCAAAGGTCCCCGGGACAGGGTCTACACTGAAGCTTTCTTT	CASSKGPRDRVYTEAFF	NA	NA	TRBV21-1	TRBJ1-1
TGTGCCAGCTCACCACGAGTAGCGGGTGCAGATACGCAGTATTTT	CASSPRVAGADTQYF	NA	TRBD2	TRBV18	TRBJ2-3
TGCAGCGTAACCGGACTAGCGGCAATCGCCCCCCTGTATTTT	CSVTGLAAIAPLYF	NA	TRBD2	TRBV29-1	TRBJ2-3
TGTGCCAGCAGCTTAAGCGGGAGCTACAATGAGCAGTTCTTC	CASSLSGSYNEQFF	few	TRBD2	TRBV7-9	TRBJ2-1
TGTGCCAGCAGCCCTAGTATAGATAATTCACCCCTCCACTTT	CASSPSIDNSPLHF	NA	NA	TRBV7-9	TRBJ1-6
TGTGCCAGCAGCCAAAAAGCCTCGGGGTGGCTAGCGGATCTCACCGGGGAGCTGTTTTTT	CASSQKASGWLADLTGELFF	NA	TRBD2	TRBV14	TRBJ2-2
TGCGCCAGCAGCTTGGACAGAGGGGGGACCCAGTACTTC	CASSLDRGGTQYF	once	NA	TRBV5-1	TRBJ2-5
TGTGCCATCAGTGAAACCGGGACAGGGGTGAAGAACTATGGCTACACCTTC	CAISETGTGVKNYGYTF	NA	TRBD1	TRBV10-3	TRBJ1-2
TGTGCCAGCAGCCAAGGACTAGCGGGGAAGTCCACAGATACGCAGTATTTT	CASSQGLAGKSTDTQYF	NA	TRBD2	TRBV7-3	TRBJ2-3
TGTGCCAGCAGCCAAGGGGGCTCTAGCACAGATACGCAGTATTTT	CASSQGGSSTDTQYF	NA	NA	TRBV3-1/TRBV3-2	TRBJ2-3
TGTGCCAGCACCCACGAGCGGGAGGGTAGAGAGACCCAGTACTTC	CASTHEREGRETQYF	once	TRBD2	TRBV3-1/TRBV3-2	TRBJ2-5
TGTGCCAGCAGCTTATCTAGTGCCCTGGGGGGATACCTAGGCGAGCAGTACTTC	CASSLSSALGGYLGEQYF	NA	NA	TRBV6-2/TRBV6-3	TRBJ2-7
TGTGCCACCAGCAGAGATAAACTGGCCAGGGGGCTCGAGCAGTACTTC	CATSRDKLARGLEQYF	NA	TRBD1	TRBV15	TRBJ2-7